Listed below are T cell receptor beta chains from one sample, sequenced in a study of blood T cell repertoires in COVID-19. Clones were sequenced by immunoSEQ multiplex PCR, and TCRdb holds only the in-frame ones, with some missing. Seen here are 100,000 or so clones, 65% to 85% observed once, and the top ten hold about 2%. The sequenced sample was peripheral blood. These receptors all stem from a man aged 65 to 85 with active or convalescent COVID-19. CDR3s include the opening cysteine and the closing phenylalanine or tryptophan. The D gene is left open where the match is weak.

j_call v_call d_call cdr3_aa
TRBJ2-1 TRBV2 NA CASSIGQISYNEQFF
TRBJ2-2 TRBV5-1 TRBD2 CASSPGGANTGELFF
TRBJ1-2 TRBV19 NA CASRDSSNYGYTF
TRBJ1-3 TRBV9 NA CASSVVGDGGNTIYF
TRBJ2-6 TRBV9 NA CASSVGQISGANVLTF
TRBJ1-1 TRBV6-2/TRBV6-3 NA CASSYIGGDTEAFF
TRBJ1-5 TRBV28 TRBD1 CASRPRDRWNQPQHF
TRBJ1-1 TRBV29-1 NA CSVGVERLGSSEAFF
TRBJ2-7 TRBV9 TRBD1 CASSARTGGAEQYF
TRBJ1-5 TRBV30 TRBD1 CAWSTGQGNQPQHF
TRBJ2-5 TRBV7-8 NA CASSLYGGQETQYF
TRBJ1-2 TRBV24-1 TRBD1 CATSSGGYGYTF
TRBJ1-4 TRBV13 TRBD1 CASSPAGTGVEKLFF
TRBJ2-1 TRBV9 TRBD1 CASSERTGVFF
TRBJ1-5 TRBV6-1 NA CASSEVGGSQPQHF
TRBJ2-1 TRBV5-1 TRBD2 CASSPLRGGLIRTYNEQFF
TRBJ2-2 TRBV2 NA CASNYLTNTGELFF
TRBJ1-1 TRBV19 NA CASSTQAGTEAFF
TRBJ2-4 TRBV6-1 TRBD1 CASSESGQGLNIQYF
TRBJ1-4 TRBV4-1 TRBD1 CASSQGGQGGVKLFF
TRBJ2-5 TRBV5-6 TRBD2 CASSREPGLAQIEETQYF
TRBJ1-1 TRBV5-1 NA CASSLETPVDTEAFF
TRBJ2-2 TRBV6-5 NA CASGLASTGELFF
TRBJ1-2 TRBV29-1 NA CSVADMRLYGYTF
TRBJ1-4 TRBV5-1 NA CASRGDSSAEKLFF
TRBJ1-6 TRBV7-9 NA CASGLNERNSPLHF
TRBJ2-7 TRBV20-1 NA CSGKGGYEQYF
TRBJ1-3 TRBV19 NA CASRTTGPGNTIYF
TRBJ2-2 TRBV11-2 TRBD2 CASSPRVGGNGGELFF
TRBJ1-1 TRBV29-1 NA CSVSWPAFF
TRBJ2-1 TRBV2 NA CASSGSRAEQFF
TRBJ2-3 TRBV18 TRBD2 CASSPFSGGASADTQYF
TRBJ1-1 TRBV6-5 TRBD1 CASTTGGRGTEAFF
TRBJ2-3 TRBV9 TRBD2 CASSPRGGRTDTQYF
TRBJ1-1 TRBV18 NA CASSPRLGWDTEAFF
TRBJ2-7 TRBV7-2 TRBD2 CASSPQRGPSYEQYF
TRBJ2-5 TRBV5-1 TRBD2 CASSWGAGGRETQYF
TRBJ2-1 TRBV28 TRBD1 CASSPPGGRHNEQFF
TRBJ1-1 TRBV18 NA CASSPATALNTEAFF
TRBJ2-1 TRBV24-1 NA CATSAMSTGSYNEQFF
TRBJ2-3 TRBV19 TRBD2 CASSIGGGGGGRTDTQYF
TRBJ2-3 TRBV3-1/TRBV3-2 NA CASSPYGRAMADTQYF
TRBJ2-3 TRBV18 TRBD2 CASSPPVTSGGRTDTQYF
TRBJ1-1 TRBV2 NA CASIYYAEAFF
TRBJ1-5 TRBV19 TRBD1 CASTPTGTTSTPQHF
TRBJ2-2 TRBV7-2 NA CASSYSGTHNTGELFF
TRBJ2-5 TRBV3-1/TRBV3-2 NA CASSPPTRLINQETQYF
TRBJ2-2 TRBV30 NA CAWSVGGTHTGELFF